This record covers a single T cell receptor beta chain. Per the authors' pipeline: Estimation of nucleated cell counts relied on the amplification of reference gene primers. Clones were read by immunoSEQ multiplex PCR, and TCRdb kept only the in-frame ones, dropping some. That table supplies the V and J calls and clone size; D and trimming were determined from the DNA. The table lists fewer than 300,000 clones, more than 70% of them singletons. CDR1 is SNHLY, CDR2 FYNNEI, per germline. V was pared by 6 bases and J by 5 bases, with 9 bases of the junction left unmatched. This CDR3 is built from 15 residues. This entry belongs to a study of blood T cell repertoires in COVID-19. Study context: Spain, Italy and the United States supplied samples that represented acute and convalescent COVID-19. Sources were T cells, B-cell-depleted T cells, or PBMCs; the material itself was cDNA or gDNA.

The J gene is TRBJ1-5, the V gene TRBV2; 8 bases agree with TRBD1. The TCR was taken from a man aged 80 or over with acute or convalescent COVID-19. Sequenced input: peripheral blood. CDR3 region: CASRDGTGLHQPQHF. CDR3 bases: TGTGCCAGCAGGGACGGGACAGGCCTTCATCAGCCCCAGCATTTT.